The rows below give T cell receptor beta chains drawn from one sample of a study of tumor-infiltrating lymphocytes in oesophageal squamous cell carcinoma. In TCRdb, the PCR reads were re-called with MiXCR into one record per CDR3 protein. Of 9,000 to 13,000 distinct CDR3 sequences listed, approximately 60% were seen once; the top ten hold roughly a quarter. Sequenced material: esophageal tumor tissue. These receptors were obtained from a male donor with esophageal squamous cell carcinoma. Both conserved end residues are part of each CDR3. The order of the fields is CDR3 length, clone size, V gene, D gene, J gene, CDR3 DNA, CDR3 protein. D genes are given only for firm matches. Clone size is not always given. Where it is, it says once, few, many or a class for expanded clones.

13	-	TRBV7-9	-	TRBJ1-1	TGTGCCAGCAGCTTAGCAGAGCCCACTGAAGCTTTCTTT	CASSLAEPTEAFF
13	-	TRBV7-2	-	TRBJ2-1	TGTGCCAGCAGTCAGGGTTTTTTGAACGAGCAGTTCTTC	CASSQGFLNEQFF
13	once	TRBV11-2	-	TRBJ2-7	TGTGCCAGCAGCTTAGTGCCTGGGAACGAGCAGTACTTC	CASSLVPGNEQYF
15	-	TRBV24-1	TRBD1	TRBJ2-4	TGTGCCACCAGTCCCCGGCAGGGGGATAAAAACATTCAGTACTTC	CATSPRQGDKNIQYF
16	medium-sized	TRBV11-2	TRBD2	TRBJ2-3	TGTGCCAGCAGCCCTGGGACTAGCGGGTCCGGGGATACGCAGTATTTT	CASSPGTSGSGDTQYF
18	-	TRBV7-4	TRBD1	TRBJ2-1	TGTGCCAGCAGCTTAGGATTACCGGGACAGGGGATTCTCAATGAGCAGTTCTTC	CASSLGLPGQGILNEQFF
15	few	TRBV11-3	-	TRBJ2-1	TGTGCCAGCAGCCATGCCCCAACAGGGTACAATGAGCAGTTCTTC	CASSHAPTGYNEQFF
14	medium-sized	TRBV7-3	TRBD2	TRBJ2-3	TGTGCCAGCAGCGGTAGCGGGAGTGCAGATACGCAGTATTTT	CASSGSGSADTQYF
15	-	TRBV6-4	TRBD2	TRBJ2-3	TGTGCCAGCAGTGATAGAGCGGGAGGACAAGATACGCAGTATTTT	CASSDRAGGQDTQYF
11	-	TRBV7-2	-	TRBJ2-1	TGTGCCAGCAGCTTGTTAAATGAGCAGTTCTTC	CASSLLNEQFF
13	-	TRBV6-6	-	TRBJ2-1	TGTGCCAGCAGTTACGGCTCTAACAATGAGCAGTTCTTC	CASSYGSNNEQFF
13	once	TRBV12-3/TRBV12-4	-	TRBJ1-2	TGTGCCAGCAGTTTTGGGGCGGGCTATGGCTACACCTTC	CASSFGAGYGYTF
16	many	TRBV28	-	TRBJ2-3	TGTGCCAGCAGCCGCCAAACGGGCAAAAGCACAGATACGCAGTATTTT	CASSRQTGKSTDTQYF
17	-	TRBV6-2/TRBV6-3	-	TRBJ1-2	TGTGCCAGCAGCCGGGAAGTTGGGGACCTAGCTAACTATGGCTACACCTTC	CASSREVGDLANYGYTF
13	-	TRBV7-2	-	TRBJ2-7	TGTGCCAGCAGCTTAGGCCCCGAGATGGCCCAGTACTTC	CASSLGPEMAQYF
14	-	TRBV7-3	-	TRBJ2-1	TGTGCCAGCAGCCCCAGCGGTAGAGGGGTAGGGCAGTTCTTC	CASSPSGRGVGQFF
15	once	TRBV6-8	-	TRBJ1-1	TGTGCCAGCAGGGGAACCCCCCCCGCGGGAACTGAAGCTTTCTTT	CASRGTPPAGTEAFF
17	few	TRBV3-1	TRBD2	TRBJ2-3	TGTGCCAGCAGCCCCTGGACTAGCGGGAGAGGAGCAGATACGCAGTATTTT	CASSPWTSGRGADTQYF
15	many	TRBV28	-	TRBJ2-7	TGTGCCAGCAGTTTAGCCGGGAGTGGGTCCTACGAGCAGTACTTC	CASSLAGSGSYEQYF
17	medium-sized	TRBV6-1	-	TRBJ2-7	TGTGCCAGCAAGGCAGGGTTCCACGGAGCGGCCTCCTACGAGCAGTACTTC	CASKAGFHGAASYEQYF
14	-	TRBV7-2	-	TRBJ2-3	TGTGCCAGCAGCTACAGGACTAACACAGATACGCAGTATTTT	CASSYRTNTDTQYF
17	few	TRBV7-2	TRBD2	TRBJ2-5	TGTGCCAGCAGCTTAAGCGCCCCTGGGGGAGGGCAAGAGACCCAGTACTTC	CASSLSAPGGGQETQYF
14	-	TRBV7-6	-	TRBJ2-3	TGTGCCAGCAGCTTAGGGCCGCAGGGGGATACGCAGTATTTT	CASSLGPQGDTQYF
18	-	TRBV12-3/TRBV12-4	-	TRBJ1-1	TGTGCCAGCAGTTCCCAGCTCTCGGTTGGAGTGTTGGACACTGAAGCTTTCTTT	CASSSQLSVGVLDTEAFF
16	few	TRBV7-8	TRBD2	TRBJ2-1	TGTGCCAGCAGCTATACGACTAGCGGAACCTACAATGAGCAGTTCTTC	CASSYTTSGTYNEQFF
14	-	TRBV7-1	-	TRBJ2-1	TGTGCCAGCAGCTCAGGGACGGAGACCTACGAGCAGTTCTTC	CASSSGTETYEQFF
12	-	TRBV7-2	-	TRBJ2-5	TGTGCCAGCAGCTTATCATCTGAGACCCAGTACTTC	CASSLSSETQYF
14	few	TRBV9	-	TRBJ1-5	TGTGCCAGCAGCGTAGGGGCAGGGCAAGGGCCCCAGCATTTT	CASSVGAGQGPQHF
14	few	TRBV7-2	-	TRBJ2-5	TGTGCCAGCAGCTTAGGACAGAGACAAGAGACCCAGTACTTC	CASSLGQRQETQYF
13	-	TRBV5-1	-	TRBJ1-1	TGCGCCAGCGGAAGGGACGGGAACACTGAAGCTTTCTTT	CASGRDGNTEAFF
11	-	TRBV11-2	-	TRBJ2-2	TGTGCCAGCAGTTTATCCGGGGAGCTGTTTTTT	CASSLSGELFF
16	medium-sized	TRBV24-1	TRBD2	TRBJ2-1	TGTGCCACCAGTGATTCGGGACTAGCGGGACGGAATGAGCAGTTCTTC	CATSDSGLAGRNEQFF
19	-	TRBV7-3	TRBD2	TRBJ2-4	TGTGCCAGCAGCTTCTTAGCGGGAGGGCCGTTGAGCTCCTACAATGAGCAGTACTTC	CASSFLAGGPLSSYNEQYF
12	medium-sized	TRBV12-3/TRBV12-4	-	TRBJ2-2	TGTGCCAGCAGTATAGGAACAGGAGAGCTGTTTTTT	CASSIGTGELFF
14	few	TRBV5-1	-	TRBJ1-1	TGCGCCAGCAGCTTGGAGGGGCTGAACACTGAAGCTTTCTTT	CASSLEGLNTEAFF
13	-	TRBV7-6	-	TRBJ2-3	TGTGCTAGCAGCTTCGGCGGGTCAGATACGCAGTATTTT	CASSFGGSDTQYF
15	-	TRBV19	-	TRBJ2-7	TGTGCCAGTAGAAAACCTCCGGGCTACGACTACGAGCAGTACTTC	CASRKPPGYDYEQYF
16	-	TRBV7-2	-	TRBJ2-1	TGTGCCAGCAGCCTCAGCGGGGGGACAGGCTACAATGAGCAGTTCTTC	CASSLSGGTGYNEQFF
14	-	TRBV6-8	TRBD2	TRBJ2-1	TGTGCCAGCAGACGTAGCGGGGCTACATATGAGCAGTTCTTC	CASRRSGATYEQFF
13	few	TRBV7-8	-	TRBJ2-3	TGTGCCAGCAGCTTAACAATCACAGATACGCAGTATTTT	CASSLTITDTQYF
16	-	TRBV7-2	-	TRBJ2-6	TGTGCCAGCAGCTTCGGGGTTAGCTCTGGGGCCAACGTCCTGACTTTC	CASSFGVSSGANVLTF
15	-	TRBV12-3/TRBV12-4	-	TRBJ1-6	TGTGCCAGCAGTCCCCCACACGGGAAGGATTCACCCCTCCACTTT	CASSPPHGKDSPLHF
15	-	TRBV20-1	-	TRBJ1-1	TGCAGTGAGGGAAGAGGACTAGCGGGCTTCAATGAGCAGTTCTTT	CSEGRGLAGFNEQFF
13	few	TRBV7-2	-	TRBJ2-5	TGTGCCAGCAGCGTGACACTTGGGGAGACCCAGTACTTC	CASSVTLGETQYF
15	-	TRBV7-3	TRBD2	TRBJ2-5	TGTGCCAGCAGCTTCCCGACTAGCGGCGAAGAGACCCAGTACTTC	CASSFPTSGEETQYF
22	many	TRBV11-2	TRBD2	TRBJ2-1	TGTGCCAGCAGAAAAACCCCGGCAACACCGGGAGGGCCGACCAGGAAATACAATGAGCAGTTCTTC	CASRKTPATPGGPTRKYNEQFF
18	-	TRBV7-2	-	TRBJ1-6	TGTGCCAGCAGACGTGCCGCGACCGGGACTGGTAATAATTCACCCCTCCACTTT	CASRRAATGTGNNSPLHF
14	many	TRBV7-9	-	TRBJ2-5	TGTGCCAGCAGCTACCCGGACGGGACGAGAGACCAGTACTTC	CASSYPDGTRDQYF
15	few	TRBV6-1	TRBD1	TRBJ2-7	TGTGCCAGCAGAACCGGGACAGGGTCGAACTACGAGCAGTACTTC	CASRTGTGSNYEQYF
14	few	TRBV7-9	-	TRBJ2-5	TGTGCCAGCAGCTTCTACCGGGATAAAGAGACCCAGTACTTC	CASSFYRDKETQYF
15	-	TRBV10-3	-	TRBJ2-1	TGTGCCTCTGCCGATGGGACGGACTCCTACAATGAGCAGTTCTTC	CASADGTDSYNEQFF
13	-	TRBV2	-	TRBJ1-1	TGTGCCAGCAGTAAGGACCGCCCCGGGGAGGCTTTCTTT	CASSKDRPGEAFF
12	-	TRBV7-3	-	TRBJ2-1	TGTGCCAGCAGCTTAGGAAAAAATGAGCAGTTCTTC	CASSLGKNEQFF
13	medium-sized	TRBV7-2	-	TRBJ2-7	TGTGCCAGCAGCTTTACCGGGACGGAAGAGCAGTACTTC	CASSFTGTEEQYF
15	-	TRBV12-3/TRBV12-4	TRBD1	TRBJ1-2	TGTGCCAGCAGTTTTAGAAACAGGGGCGTCTATGGCTACACCTTC	CASSFRNRGVYGYTF
17	-	TRBV28	-	TRBJ2-3	TGTGCCAGCAGTTTAGGGGGGGGGACAAGGCTCACAGATACGCAGTATTTT	CASSLGGGTRLTDTQYF
12	-	TRBV12-3/TRBV12-4	-	TRBJ2-5	TGTGCCAGCAGTTCAATCAGAGAGACCCAGTACTTC	CASSSIRETQYF
14	-	TRBV5-1	TRBD2	TRBJ2-4	TGCGCCAGCAGCTTCGGGGCTAGCGGGGACATTCAGTACTTC	CASSFGASGDIQYF
11	-	TRBV28	-	TRBJ2-4	TGTGCCAGCAGTTATAAGCACATTCAGTACTTC	CASSYKHIQYF
14	medium-sized	TRBV28	-	TRBJ2-5	TGTGCCAGCAGTAGATTAGACAGACAAGAGACCCAGTACTTC	CASSRLDRQETQYF